One sample yielded the 32 T cell receptor beta chains listed below, sequenced in a study of PD-1 blockade in classical Hodgkin lymphoma. Brentuximab vedotin exposure varied among the patients, all of whom had relapsed after autologous stem cell transplantation. Some clones are missing from TCRdb's copy, which holds only in-frame ones; the method was immunoSEQ multiplex PCR. The sample gives fewer than 90,000 clones, approximately 88% of which show up once; under 25% is in the top ten. Sequenced material: peripheral blood mononuclear cells (PBMCs), taken at baseline. Receptors were obtained from a human donor with classical Hodgkin lymphoma.

This clone was observed a handful of times. The CDR3 spells CASKGTLEVFGAGGYTF. CDR3 sequence (DNA): TGTGCCAGCAAAGGGACCTTAGAAGTGTTCGGTGCCGGTGGCTACACCTTC. The V call is TRBV27, the J call TRBJ1-2; maybe TRBD1 (5 bases). Looked up from germline, CDR1 is MNHEY and CDR2 is SMNVEV (reference sequence). The CDR3 extends over 17 amino acids. Deletions cut 7 bases from V and 7 bases from J, with 28 bases between.

For the CDR3, the DNA is TGTGCCAGCAGCCATCAGGGACCCAACTACGAGCAGTACTTC. Translation: CASSHQGPNYEQYF. The chain uses TRBV4-2 and TRBJ2-7, with D tentatively TRBD1 or TRBD2 (5 bases each). Per the germline V gene, CDR1 is LGHNA and CDR2 is YNFKEQ. The V end lost 3 bases, the J end lost 3 bases, and 12 bases lay between the germline ends. This CDR3 is built from 14 residues.

The chain couples TRBV2 to TRBJ1-1; D not certain. The CDR3 covers 15 residues. Looked up from germline, CDR1 is SNHLY and CDR2 is FYNNEI. The V gene lost 2 bases and the J gene lost 0 bases, with 10 bases spanning the gap. The CDR3 sequence is CASSELGQLNTEAFF. The CDR3, as DNA: TGTGCCAGCAGTGAACTAGGGCAGTTGAACACTGAAGCTTTCTTT.

CDR3 protein: CASSLGPAGRGNTIYF. The CDR3 bases are TGTGCCAGCAGCTTGGGACCGGCTGGCCGGGGAAACACCATATATTTT. This chain connects TRBV5-4 to TRBJ1-3; D not certain. The CDR3 is 16 residues long. Trimming pared 0 bases from V and 4 bases from J, leaving 14 bases between. Germline V CDR1 and CDR2: SGHNT, YYREEE (reference sequence).

This clone was detected only a few times. The chain carries TRBV12-2 and TRBJ2-2; TRBD1, the D gene given by the table, was not confirmed from the DNA. TRBV12-2 is a known pseudogene. The CDR3 loop spans 15 amino acids. The CDR3 loop is CASRLTGSGTGELFF. CDR3 DNA: TGTGCAAGTCGCCTGACAGGGTCAGGGACCGGGGAGCTGTTTTTT.

The chain joins TRBV4-1 to TRBJ2-3; weak D call: TRBD2 (6 bases). Trimming took off 0 bases at V and 2 bases at J, with 15 bases between the two ends. The CDR3 has 17 residues. The germline V gene has CDR1 MGHRA and CDR2 YSYEKL. The CDR3 protein is CASSQDRSGTITDTQYF. CDR3 nucleotide sequence: TGCGCCAGCAGCCAAGATCGTAGCGGCACAATCACAGATACGCAGTATTTT.

V and J are TRBV14 and TRBJ1-4; D gene ambiguous. Between the trimmed V and J ends, which lost 8 bases and 2 bases, there was a span of 3 bases. CDR3 length: 11 amino acids. Per the germline V gene, CDR1 is SGHDN and CDR2 is FVKESK. The CDR3 loop reads CASGTNEKLFF. The DNA of the CDR3 is TGTGCCAGCGGCACTAATGAAAAACTGTTTTTT.

In this sample, this clone turned up once. The V call is TRBV7-2, the J call TRBJ2-1, with 10 bases lining up with TRBD1. This CDR3 has 16 residues. V lost 5 bases and J lost 1; bases outside the gene matches: 5. Per the germline V gene, CDR1 is SGHTA and CDR2 is FQGNSA. The CDR3 DNA follows: TGTGCCAGCAGCGGACCGGGACAGGGGTCCTACAATGAGCAGTTCTTC. Protein sequence: CASSGPGQGSYNEQFF.

The CDR3 loop is CASSLPGQGWKSEAFF. DNA of the CDR3: TGTGCCAGCAGTTTACCCGGACAGGGTTGGAAGTCTGAAGCTTTCTTT. V gene TRBV28 combines with J gene TRBJ1-1; TRBD1 matches at 8 bases. J was trimmed by 6 bases and V by 2 bases; bases with no gene match: 11. Germline-derived CDR1 and CDR2 are MDHEN and SYDVKM. The CDR3 extends over 16 amino acids.

This chain links TRBV14 with TRBJ2-7; 7 bases line up with TRBD1. CDR3 length: 15 residues. The germline V gene encodes CDR1 SGHDN and CDR2 FVKESK. Germline trimming cut 2 bases from V and 1 base from J; bases unmatched to any gene: 5. The CDR3 bases are TGTGCCAGCAGCCAAACCGGGACAGAGTCCTACGAGCAGTACTTC. It codes for CASSQTGTESYEQYF.

V gene TRBV2 combines with J gene TRBJ2-7; no definite D call. Per germline, CDR1 SNHLY and CDR2 FYNNEI. The germline V and J ends were trimmed by 6 bases and 3 bases, with 6 bases remaining between them. The CDR3 totals 11 residues. The CDR3 nucleotides are TGTGCCAGCAGCACCCTCTACGAGCAGTACTTC. This gives the protein CASSTLYEQYF.

The chain couples TRBV10-2 to TRBJ1-1; weak D call: TRBD1 (6 bases). This CDR3 region has 15 residues. The V gene lost 1 base and the J gene lost 2 bases, with 11 bases spanning the gap. Germline CDR1 and CDR2: WSHSY and SAAADI. CDR3 region: CASSELSGDNTEAFF. The CDR3 DNA follows: TGCGCCAGCAGTGAGTTGTCAGGGGACAACACTGAAGCTTTCTTT.

Only one count was recorded for this clone. A far larger clone is off by one base, so a read error is likely. Distinct nucleotide sequences in the sample also encode this CDR3. The CDR3: CSVDDGSLYEQYF. The DNA for the CDR3 is TGCAGCGTCGATGACGGTTCTCTCTACGAGCAGTACTTC. The J gene is TRBJ2-7, the V gene TRBV29-1; no clear D. CDR1 and CDR2 from the germline V gene are SQVTM and ANQGSEA. Trimming left V 6 bases short and J 3 bases short, with 15 bases between. This CDR3 region has 13 residues.

The J gene is TRBJ1-1, the V gene TRBV5-1, with 8 bases fitting TRBD1. This CDR3 is 12 amino acids long. Germline V gene data show CDR1 as SGHRS and CDR2 as YFSETQ. Losses at the gene ends were 3 bases for V and 5 bases for J; bases not matched to a gene: 0. CDR3 residues: CASSWTGTEAFF. The CDR3 nucleotides read TGCGCCAGCAGCTGGACAGGGACTGAAGCTTTCTTT.

The J gene is TRBJ1-2, the V gene TRBV6-4; 9 bases fit TRBD1. CDR3 length: 15 amino acids. J lost 4 bases, V lost 3 bases, and 6 bases had no gene match. Germline CDR1 MRHNA, CDR2 SNTAGT. The CDR3, as DNA: TGTGCCAGCAGTGAAACAGGGGGCGAGAGCTATGGCTACACCTTC. This translates into CASSETGGESYGYTF.

The genes are TRBV11-2 and TRBJ2-4; possible D gene TRBD1, 6 bases. The CDR3 length is 14 residues. CDR1 is SGHAT and CDR2 is FQNNGV in the germline V gene. Trimming removed 5 bases from V and 2 bases from J, with 10 bases in between. The CDR3 nucleotides are TGTGCCAGCAGCCTAGGGGGAACCAAAAACATTCAGTACTTC. Translated, it gives CASSLGGTKNIQYF.

The chain couples TRBV5-1 to TRBJ2-7; possibly TRBD1 for D (5 bases). Germline V gene data show CDR1 as SGHRS and CDR2 as YFSETQ. The CDR3 is made up of 13 amino acids. Trimming removed 1 base from V and 6 bases from J, with 11 bases in between. The CDR3 reads CASSLRGLREQYF. The DNA for the CDR3 is TGCGCCAGCAGCTTGAGGGGCCTCCGCGAGCAGTACTTC. Combining the CDR3 with reference TRBV5-1 and TRBJ2-7 gives the whole variable domain KAGVTQTPRYLIKTRGQQVTLSCSPISGHRSVSWYQQTPGQGLQFLFEYFSETQRNKGNFPGRFSGRQFSNSRSEMNVSTLELGDSALYLCASSLRGLREQYFGPGTRLTVT.

CDR3 sequence: CASSGDWPDTGELFF. CDR3 DNA sequence: TGTGCCAGCAGCGGGGACTGGCCGGACACCGGGGAGCTGTTTTTT. The rearrangement joins TRBV7-2 to TRBJ2-2; D is perhaps TRBD2 (6 bases). Trimming stripped 5 bases from V and 3 bases from J, with 13 bases between. This CDR3 is 15 amino acids long. Germline V lookup: CDR1 SGHTA, CDR2 FQGNSA.

The chain uses TRBV5-5 and TRBJ1-1; D is unresolved. This CDR3 comprises 14 residues. V was clipped by 6 bases and J by 0 bases, with 12 bases between them. Germline CDR1 and CDR2: SGHKS and YYEKEE (reference sequence). The CDR3 DNA sequence: TGTGCCAGCACTAAGGGAGACTTGAACACTGAAGCTTTCTTT. This sequence encodes CASTKGDLNTEAFF.

The chain combines TRBV2 with TRBJ2-7; D might be TRBD1 (7 bases). CDR1 is SNHLY and CDR2 is FYNNEI in the germline V gene. The CDR3 runs 15 residues. Trimming shortened V by 6 bases and J by 6 bases, and 21 bases separated the two germline ends. This chain's CDR3 is CASRDNLRGVFEQYF. DNA for the CDR3: TGTGCCAGCAGGGACAATCTCAGGGGGGTTTTCGAGCAGTACTTC.

The chain employs TRBV7-9 and TRBJ2-7; a possible D gene is TRBD2 (6 bases). With 5 bases removed from V and 4 bases from J, the gap between germline ends came to 12 bases. CDR1 is SEHNR and CDR2 is FQNEAQ in the germline V gene (reference sequence). This CDR3 comprises 13 residues. The CDR3 protein is CASSPGLPYEQYF. CDR3 nucleotide sequence: TGTGCCAGCAGCCCGGGACTTCCATACGAGCAGTACTTC.

Here the CDR3 DNA reads TGTGCCAGCAGTTGGCGGGTATCCTACGAGCAGTACTTC. As protein: CASSWRVSYEQYF. The chain has TRBV27 and TRBJ2-7; D might be TRBD2 (5 bases). V was cut by 4 bases and J by 1 base, with 8 bases left in between. The CDR3 length is 13 residues. Looked up from germline, CDR1 is MNHEY and CDR2 is SMNVEV (reference sequence).

This chain uses TRBV28 with TRBJ1-2; D call uncertain. Germline V CDR1 and CDR2: MDHEN, SYDVKM. V lost 2 bases and J lost 4, with 11 bases in between. The CDR3 is 14 amino acids. The CDR3 here is CASSLIKETYGYTF. The CDR3 coding sequence is TGTGCCAGCAGTTTAATTAAGGAAACCTATGGCTACACCTTC.

V gene TRBV5-6 combines with J gene TRBJ1-4; D call uncertain. The CDR3 is 18 amino acids. The germline CDR1 and CDR2 sequences are SGHDT and YYEEEE. The V end was cut by 6 bases, the J end by 5 bases, with 26 bases between. The CDR3 nucleotides are TGTGCCAGCACACCCCCGTCAGGCCGCGCCGGGTCGAATGAAAAACTGTTTTTT. Protein product: CASTPPSGRAGSNEKLFF.

Regarding this clone: The sample has other DNA sequences that encode this CDR3 too. This chain uses TRBV9 with TRBJ2-7, with TRBD2 identical over 11 bases. The CDR3 has 16 residues. Germline V gene sequence: CDR1 SGDLS, CDR2 YYNGEE. J lost 2 bases, V lost 0 bases, and 4 bases had no gene match. The CDR3 here is CASSVDVTSGAYEQYF. The CDR3 DNA reads as TGTGCCAGCAGCGTAGATGTGACTAGCGGGGCCTACGAGCAGTACTTC.

The rearrangement uses TRBV2 and TRBJ1-1, with D uncertain. The V gene lost 2 bases and the J gene lost 6 bases, with 13 bases spanning the gap. The CDR3 loop spans 14 amino acids. The germline CDR1 and CDR2 sequences are SNHLY and FYNNEI. CDR3 sequence (DNA): TGTGCCAGCAGTGAATGGGAACTCTTGGCTGAAGCTTTCTTT. It codes for CASSEWELLAEAFF. The full variable domain, completed using reference TRBV2 and TRBJ1-1, is EPEVTQTPSHQVTQMGQEVILRCVPISNHLYFYWYRQILGQKVEFLVSFYNNEISEKSEIFDDQFSVERPDGSNFTLKIRSTKLEDSAMYFCASSEWELLAEAFFGQGTRLTVV.

The chain is built from TRBV4-1 and TRBJ1-2; the D gene is possibly TRBD1 (5 bases). CDR3 length: 15 residues. Between the trimmed V and J ends, which lost 4 bases and 4 bases, there was a span of 16 bases. Germline values: CDR1 MGHRA, CDR2 YSYEKL. The CDR3 sequence is CASSPEGRLSYGYTF. For the CDR3, the DNA is TGCGCCAGCAGCCCAGAGGGACGGTTAAGCTATGGCTACACCTTC.

This clone was observed once. The gene calls are TRBV18 and TRBJ1-3; the D is unclear. This CDR3 has 15 residues. Germline CDR1 KGHSH, CDR2 LQKENI. V shed 0 bases and J shed 5 bases, with 11 bases lying between them. The DNA of the CDR3 is TGTGCCAGCTCACCACCGTTGGGCAACAGAAACACCATATATTTT. Residues: CASSPPLGNRNTIYF.

V is TRBV5-4 and J is TRBJ2-7, with TRBD2 as a possible D gene (5 bases). Trimming pared 4 bases from V and 0 bases from J, leaving 8 bases between. This CDR3 is built from 13 residues. Germline loops: CDR1 SGHNT, CDR2 YYREEE (reference sequence). The CDR3 protein is CASSPGSSYEQYF. In DNA form, the CDR3 reads TGTGCCAGCAGCCCGGGGAGCTCCTACGAGCAGTACTTC.

The chain joins TRBV7-9 to TRBJ2-5; D might be TRBD1 (5 bases). The length of the CDR3 is 14 residues. Trimming removed 3 bases at V and 5 bases at J, with 13 bases between. Germline assignment: CDR1 SEHNR and CDR2 FQNEAQ (reference sequence). Here the CDR3 DNA reads TGTGCCAGCAGCTTCCAGGGTAATAAGGAGACCCAGTACTTC. Its protein product is CASSFQGNKETQYF.

The rearrangement uses TRBV7-2 and TRBJ1-1, with D uncertain. Trimming removed 3 bases at V and 8 bases at J, with 7 bases between. The germline gives CDR1 SGHTA, CDR2 FQGNSA. This CDR3 contains 11 residues. CDR3 sequence reads: CASSFDVEAFF. CDR3 nucleotides: TGTGCCAGCAGCTTTGACGTAGAAGCTTTCTTT.

As to this clone: This same CDR3 is encoded by further DNA sequences in the sample. The V and J genes are TRBV5-4 and TRBJ2-2; no reliable D call. CDR3 length equals 12 residues. V gave up 3 bases and J gave up 5 bases, with 5 bases separating them. Germline CDR1 is SGHNT and CDR2 is YYREEE (reference sequence). CDR3: CASSSLTGELFF. The CDR3 coding sequence is TGTGCCAGCAGCTCCTTGACCGGGGAGCTGTTTTTT.